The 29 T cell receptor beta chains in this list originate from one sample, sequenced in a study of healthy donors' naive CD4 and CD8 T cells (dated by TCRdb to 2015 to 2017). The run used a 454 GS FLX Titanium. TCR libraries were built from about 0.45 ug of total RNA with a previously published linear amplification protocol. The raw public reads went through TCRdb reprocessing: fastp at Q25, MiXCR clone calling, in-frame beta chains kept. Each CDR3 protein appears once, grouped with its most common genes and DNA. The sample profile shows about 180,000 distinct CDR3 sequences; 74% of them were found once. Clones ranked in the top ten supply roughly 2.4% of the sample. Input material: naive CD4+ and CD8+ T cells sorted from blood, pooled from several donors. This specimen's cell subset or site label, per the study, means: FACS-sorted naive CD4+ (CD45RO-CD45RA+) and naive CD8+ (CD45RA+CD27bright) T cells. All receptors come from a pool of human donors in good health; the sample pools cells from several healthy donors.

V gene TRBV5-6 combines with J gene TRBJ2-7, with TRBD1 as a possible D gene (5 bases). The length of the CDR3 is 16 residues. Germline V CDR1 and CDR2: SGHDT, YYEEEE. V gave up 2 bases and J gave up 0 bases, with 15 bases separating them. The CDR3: CASSFYSRQSSYEQYF. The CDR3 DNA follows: TGTGCCAGCAGCTTCTACTCCAGACAGAGCTCCTACGAGCAGTACTTC.

In DNA, the CDR3 is TGCAGTGCTAGAGAACTAGCGGGAGCCCACAATGAGCAGTTCTTC. Translating it yields CSARELAGAHNEQFF. J is TRBJ2-1 and V is TRBV20-1; TRBD2 agrees at 11 bases. Trimming cost V 0 bases and J 5 bases; bases outside gene matches: 3. The CDR3 runs 15 residues. Germline CDR1 and CDR2: DFQATT and SNEGSKA (reference sequence).

The CDR3 region has the DNA TGTGCCAGCAGTTACGGCACGCCTAGCACAGATACGCAGTATTTT. It yields the protein CASSYGTPSTDTQYF. V is TRBV6-5 and J is TRBJ2-3, with D uncertain. The CDR3 spans 15 residues. From germline, CDR1 is MNHEY and CDR2 SVGAGI. V lost 2 bases and J lost 0, with 9 bases in between.

CDR3 sequence reads: CASSAPPWLKELGGPDSSEFF. The DNA for the CDR3 is TGTGCCAGCAGCGCTCCGCCCTGGCTCAAAGAATTAGGGGGACCCGATTCCTCTGAGTTCTTC. The chain carries TRBV7-8 and TRBJ2-1, with D possibly matching TRBD1 (6 bases). Germline V gives CDR1 SGHVS, CDR2 FQNEAQ. CDR3 length equals 21 residues. Trimming removed 5 bases at V and 14 bases at J, with 43 bases between.

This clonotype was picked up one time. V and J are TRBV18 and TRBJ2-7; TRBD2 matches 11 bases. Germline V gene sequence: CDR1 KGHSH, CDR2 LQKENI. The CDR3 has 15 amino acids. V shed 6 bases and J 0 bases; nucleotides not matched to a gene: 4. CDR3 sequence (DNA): TGTGCCAGCTCGGCTAGCGGGGGGATCTCCTACGAGCAGTACTTC. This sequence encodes CASSASGGISYEQYF.

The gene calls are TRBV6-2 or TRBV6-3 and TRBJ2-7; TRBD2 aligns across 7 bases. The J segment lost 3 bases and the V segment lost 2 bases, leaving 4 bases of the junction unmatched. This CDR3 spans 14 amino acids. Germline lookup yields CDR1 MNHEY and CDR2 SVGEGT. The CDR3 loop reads CASSYPSGNYEQYF. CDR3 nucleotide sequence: TGTGCCAGCAGTTACCCAAGCGGGAACTACGAGCAGTACTTC.

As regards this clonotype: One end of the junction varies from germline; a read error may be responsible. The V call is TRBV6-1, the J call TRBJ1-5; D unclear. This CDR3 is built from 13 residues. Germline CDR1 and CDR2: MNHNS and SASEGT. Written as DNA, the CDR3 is TGTGCCAGCAGTGAATTGGGAAATCAACCCCAGCATTTT. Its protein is CASSELGNQPQHF.

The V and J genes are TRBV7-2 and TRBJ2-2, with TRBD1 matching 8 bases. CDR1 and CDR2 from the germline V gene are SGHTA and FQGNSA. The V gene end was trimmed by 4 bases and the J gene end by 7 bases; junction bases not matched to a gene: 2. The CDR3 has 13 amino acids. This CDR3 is CASSYRGSGELFF. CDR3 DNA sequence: TGTGCCAGCAGCTACAGGGGGAGCGGGGAGCTGTTTTTT.

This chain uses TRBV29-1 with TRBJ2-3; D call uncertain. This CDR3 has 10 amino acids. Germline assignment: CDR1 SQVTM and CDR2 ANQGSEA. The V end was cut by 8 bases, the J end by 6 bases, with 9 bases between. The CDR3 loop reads CSSRRDTQYF. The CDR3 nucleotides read TGCAGCTCCCGTAGGGATACGCAGTATTTT.

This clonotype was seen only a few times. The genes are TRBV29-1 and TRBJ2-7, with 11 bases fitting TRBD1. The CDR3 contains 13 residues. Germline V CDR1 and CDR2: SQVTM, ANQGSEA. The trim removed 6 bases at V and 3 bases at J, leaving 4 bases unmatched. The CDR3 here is CSVPGTGGYEQYF. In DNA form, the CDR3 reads TGCAGCGTGCCCGGGACAGGGGGCTACGAGCAGTACTTC.

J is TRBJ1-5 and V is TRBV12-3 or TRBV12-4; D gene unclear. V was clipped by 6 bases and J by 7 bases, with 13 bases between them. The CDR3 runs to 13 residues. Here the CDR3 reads CASSLNMEQPQHF. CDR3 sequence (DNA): TGTGCCAGCAGCTTGAACATGGAGCAGCCCCAGCATTTT.

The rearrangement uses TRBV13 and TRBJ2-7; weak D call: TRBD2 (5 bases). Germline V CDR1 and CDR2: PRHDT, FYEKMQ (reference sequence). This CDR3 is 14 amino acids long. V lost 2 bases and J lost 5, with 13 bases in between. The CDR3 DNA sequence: TGTGCCAGCAGCTTAAGTGGGAGTGAAAACGAGCAGTACTTC. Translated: CASSLSGSENEQYF. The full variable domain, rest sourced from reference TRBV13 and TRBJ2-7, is AAGVIQSPRHLIKEKRETATLKCYPIPRHDTVYWYQQGPGQDPQFLISFYEKMQSDKGSIPDRFSAQQFSDYHSELNMSSLELGDSALYFCASSLSGSENEQYFGPGTRLTVT.

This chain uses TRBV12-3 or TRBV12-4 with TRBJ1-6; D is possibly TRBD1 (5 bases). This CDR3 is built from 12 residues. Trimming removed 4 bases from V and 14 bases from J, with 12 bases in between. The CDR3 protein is CASSSTGETLHF. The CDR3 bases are TGTGCCAGCAGTTCCACGGGGGAGACCCTCCACTTT.

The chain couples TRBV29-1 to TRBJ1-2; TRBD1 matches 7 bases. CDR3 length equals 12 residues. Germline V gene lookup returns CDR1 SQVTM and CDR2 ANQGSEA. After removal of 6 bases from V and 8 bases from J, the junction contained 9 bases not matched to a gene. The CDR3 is CSVADREGGYTF. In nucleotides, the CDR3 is TGCAGCGTCGCCGACAGGGAGGGCGGCTACACCTTC. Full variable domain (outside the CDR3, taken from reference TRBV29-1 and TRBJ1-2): SAVISQKPSRDICQRGTSLTIQCQVDSQVTMMFWYRQQPGQSLTLIATANQGSEATYESGFVIDKFPISRPNLTFSTLTVSNMSPEDSSIYLCSVADREGGYTFGSGTRLTVV.

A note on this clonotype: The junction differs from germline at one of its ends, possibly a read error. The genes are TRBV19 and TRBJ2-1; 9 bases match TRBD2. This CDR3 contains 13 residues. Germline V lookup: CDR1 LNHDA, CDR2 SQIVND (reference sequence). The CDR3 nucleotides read TGTGCCAGCAGTACTAGCGGGTACAATGAGCAGTTCTTC. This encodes CASSTSGYNEQFF.

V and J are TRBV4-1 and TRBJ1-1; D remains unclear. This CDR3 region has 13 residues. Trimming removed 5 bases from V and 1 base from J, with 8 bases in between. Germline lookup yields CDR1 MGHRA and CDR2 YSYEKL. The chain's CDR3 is CASSLYWNTEAFF. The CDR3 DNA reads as TGCGCCAGCAGCTTGTATTGGAACACTGAAGCTTTCTTT.

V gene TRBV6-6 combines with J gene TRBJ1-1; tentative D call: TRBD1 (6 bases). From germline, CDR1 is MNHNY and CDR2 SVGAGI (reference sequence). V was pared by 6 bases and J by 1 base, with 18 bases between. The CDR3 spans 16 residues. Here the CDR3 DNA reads TGTGCCAGCAGGACCACAGGGAGGGGTGCGAACACTGAAGCTTTCTTT. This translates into CASRTTGRGANTEAFF.

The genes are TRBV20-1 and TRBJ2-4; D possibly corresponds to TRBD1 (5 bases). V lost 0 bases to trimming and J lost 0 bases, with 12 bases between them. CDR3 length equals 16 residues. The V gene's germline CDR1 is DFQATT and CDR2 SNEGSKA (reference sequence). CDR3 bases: TGCAGTGCTAGAGATGTGCAGGGTTTAGCCAAAAACATTCAGTACTTC. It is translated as CSARDVQGLAKNIQYF.

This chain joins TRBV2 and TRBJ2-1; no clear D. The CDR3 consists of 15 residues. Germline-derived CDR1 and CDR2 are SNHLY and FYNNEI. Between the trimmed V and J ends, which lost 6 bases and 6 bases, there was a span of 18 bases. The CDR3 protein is CASSPESSFGNEQFF. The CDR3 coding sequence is TGTGCCAGCAGCCCCGAATCTTCATTCGGCAATGAGCAGTTCTTC.

The CDR3 loop reads CASSPYQNEQFF. CDR3 bases: TGTGCCAGTAGCCCTTACCAAAATGAGCAGTTCTTC. V is TRBV19 and J is TRBJ2-1; D gene ambiguous. Trimming removed 6 bases from V and 7 bases from J, with 10 bases in between. The germline gives CDR1 LNHDA, CDR2 SQIVND (reference sequence). This CDR3 region has 12 residues.

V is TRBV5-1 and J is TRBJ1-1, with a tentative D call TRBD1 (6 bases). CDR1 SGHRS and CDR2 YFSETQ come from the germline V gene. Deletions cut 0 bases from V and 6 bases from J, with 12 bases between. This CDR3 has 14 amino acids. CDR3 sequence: CASSLDPGVAEAFF. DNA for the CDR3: TGCGCCAGCAGCTTGGATCCAGGGGTCGCTGAAGCTTTCTTT.

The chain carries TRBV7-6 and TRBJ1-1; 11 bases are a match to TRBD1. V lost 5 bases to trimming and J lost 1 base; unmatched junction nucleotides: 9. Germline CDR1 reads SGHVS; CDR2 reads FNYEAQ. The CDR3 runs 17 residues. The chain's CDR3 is CASSRRTGGRKNTEAFF. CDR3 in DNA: TGTGCCAGCAGCAGGCGGACAGGGGGCAGGAAGAACACTGAAGCTTTCTTT. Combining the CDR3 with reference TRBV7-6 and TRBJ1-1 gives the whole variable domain GAGVSQSPRYKVTKRGQDVALRCDPISGHVSLYWYRQALGQGPEFLTYFNYEAQQDKSGLPNDRFSAERPEGSISTLTIQRTEQRDSAMYRCASSRRTGGRKNTEAFFGQGTRLTVV.

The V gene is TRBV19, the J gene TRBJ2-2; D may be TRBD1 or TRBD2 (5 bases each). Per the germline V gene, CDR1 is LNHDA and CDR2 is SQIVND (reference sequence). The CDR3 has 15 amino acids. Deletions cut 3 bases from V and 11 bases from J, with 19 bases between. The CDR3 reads CASSIRYGGSRELFF. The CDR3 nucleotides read TGTGCCAGTAGTATTCGGTATGGGGGATCGAGAGAGCTGTTTTTT. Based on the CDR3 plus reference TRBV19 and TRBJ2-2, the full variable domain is DGGITQSPKYLFRKEGQNVTLSCEQNLNHDAMYWYRQDPGQGLRLIYYSQIVNDFQKGDIAEGYSVSREKKESFPLTVTSAQKNPTAFYLCASSIRYGGSRELFFGEGSRLTVL.

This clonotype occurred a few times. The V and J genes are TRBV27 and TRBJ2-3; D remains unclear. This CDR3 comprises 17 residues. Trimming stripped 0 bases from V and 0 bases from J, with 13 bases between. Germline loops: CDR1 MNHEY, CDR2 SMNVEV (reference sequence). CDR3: CASSLSFGGTSTDTQYF. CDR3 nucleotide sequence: TGTGCCAGCAGTTTATCGTTCGGCGGCACTAGCACAGATACGCAGTATTTT.

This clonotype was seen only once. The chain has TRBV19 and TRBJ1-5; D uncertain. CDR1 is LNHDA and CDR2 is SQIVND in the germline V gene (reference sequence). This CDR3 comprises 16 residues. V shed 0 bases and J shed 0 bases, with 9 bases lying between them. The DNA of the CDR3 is TGTGCCAGTAGTATAGATCGGGGATATAGCAATCAGCCCCAGCATTTT. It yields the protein CASSIDRGYSNQPQHF.

CDR3 in DNA: TGTGCCAGCAAGCAGTTAGCTGTCTACAATGAGCAGTTCTTC. Protein: CASKQLAVYNEQFF. V and J are TRBV6-2 or TRBV6-3 and TRBJ2-1; D remains unclear. This CDR3 contains 14 residues. Germline lookup yields CDR1 MNHEY and CDR2 SVGEGT. Trimming cost V 7 bases and J 3 bases, with 13 bases left between them.

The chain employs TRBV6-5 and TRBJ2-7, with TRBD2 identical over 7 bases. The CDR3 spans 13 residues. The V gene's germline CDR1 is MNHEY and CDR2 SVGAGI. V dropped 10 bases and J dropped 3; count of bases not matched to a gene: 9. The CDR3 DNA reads TGTGCCACTGGGGGAGGGGCCCACTACGAGCAGTACTTC. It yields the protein CATGGGAHYEQYF.

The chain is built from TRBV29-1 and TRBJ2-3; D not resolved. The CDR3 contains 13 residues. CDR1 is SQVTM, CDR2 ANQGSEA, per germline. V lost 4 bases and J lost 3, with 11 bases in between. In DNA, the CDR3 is TGCAGCGTTGGTGGGGTCGTGACAGATACGCAGTATTTT. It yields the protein CSVGGVVTDTQYF.

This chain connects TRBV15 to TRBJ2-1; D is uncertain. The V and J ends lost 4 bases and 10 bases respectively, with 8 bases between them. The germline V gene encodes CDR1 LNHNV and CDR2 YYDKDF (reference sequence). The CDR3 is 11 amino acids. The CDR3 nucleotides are TGTGCCACCAGCATACGGACCGAGCAGTTCTTC. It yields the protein CATSIRTEQFF.